This is a list of T cell receptor beta chains from one sample in a study of T cells in Graves' hyperthyroidism and ophthalmopathy. Each CDR3 protein gets one entry after TCRdb re-called the multiplex PCR reads with MiXCR. Here the sample spans 550,000 to 650,000 distinct CDR3 sequences, around 13% being singletons. The specimen was blood. The receptors come from a woman in her twenties or thirties with Graves' hyperthyroidism that later progressed to Graves' ophthalmopathy. Both conserved end residues are part of each CDR3. A D gene is named only where the DNA matches it firmly. Clone size is not always given. Where it is, it says once, few, many or a class for expanded clones.

D gene	clone size	V gene	J gene	CDR3 length	CDR3 protein	CDR3 DNA
.	many	TRBV28	TRBJ1-1	15	CASKGGGRQNTEAFF	TGTGCCAGCAAAGGGGGGGGCCGGCAGAACACTGAAGCTTTCTTT
.	few	TRBV5-1	TRBJ2-1	14	CASSTGPGYNEQFF	TGCGCCAGCAGCACCGGACCCGGTTACAATGAGCAGTTCTTC
TRBD2	many	TRBV28	TRBJ2-1	15	CASSSTLAGGPEQFF	TGTGCCAGCAGTTCAACATTAGCGGGAGGGCCAGAGCAGTTCTTC
.	.	TRBV3-1	TRBJ2-7	14	CASSQEAETYEQYF	TGTGCCAGCAGCCAAGAGGCTGAAACCTACGAGCAGTACTTC
.	many	TRBV10-2	TRBJ1-4	17	CASSESGRLATNEKLFF	TGCGCCAGCAGTGAGTCAGGACGGCTTGCAACTAATGAAAAACTGTTTTTT
.	few	TRBV27	TRBJ2-1	16	CASRVAAGGSYNEQFF	TGTGCCAGCAGAGTCGCCGCCGGGGGCTCCTACAATGAGCAGTTCTTC
.	many	TRBV25-1	TRBJ2-3	11	CASSVSDTQYF	TGTGCCAGCAGTGTCTCAGATACGCAGTATTTT
TRBD2	many	TRBV3-1	TRBJ2-5	18	CASSHRRGLAGNRETQYF	TGTGCCAGCAGCCATAGGAGGGGACTAGCGGGAAACAGAGAGACCCAGTACTTC
.	many	TRBV6-1	TRBJ2-7	16	CASSYTQAGTGNEQYF	TGTGCCAGCAGCTATACTCAGGCGGGGACGGGTAACGAGCAGTACTTC
.	many	TRBV9	TRBJ2-7	14	CASSPMTAFYEQYF	TGTGCCAGCAGCCCGATGACAGCCTTCTACGAGCAGTACTTC
.	few	TRBV11-3	TRBJ2-6	17	CASSPPQEQTGANVLTF	TGTGCCAGCAGCCCCCCCCAGGAACAAACTGGGGCCAACGTCCTGACTTTC
.	many	TRBV19	TRBJ1-5	17	CASSPQTWTDSNQPQHF	TGTGCCAGTAGTCCGCAAACTTGGACCGATAGCAATCAGCCCCAGCATTTT
.	many	TRBV19	TRBJ2-3	15	CASSISYGGADTQYF	TGTGCCAGTAGTATAAGTTACGGCGGGGCTGATACGCAGTATTTT
TRBD1	many	TRBV5-5	TRBJ2-1	16	CASSSSTGERYNEQFF	TGTGCCAGCAGCTCCAGTACAGGGGAGAGATACAATGAGCAGTTCTTC
TRBD2	.	TRBV11-1	TRBJ2-7	17	CASSRGLAVDSAYEQYF	TGTGCCAGCAGTCGCGGACTAGCGGTGGACTCAGCCTACGAGCAGTACTTC
TRBD2	many	TRBV7-8	TRBJ2-3	15	CASSPRLAGVDTQYF	TGTGCCAGCAGCCCGAGACTAGCGGGAGTGGATACGCAGTATTTT
.	few	TRBV14	TRBJ2-5	13	CASSHRERKTQYF	TGTGCCAGCAGCCATCGGGAGCGGAAGACCCAGTACTTC
.	.	TRBV5-8	TRBJ1-4	13	CAGSLWGNEKLFF	TGTGCCGGCAGCTTGTGGGGGAATGAAAAACTGTTTTTT
.	few	TRBV10-3	TRBJ2-7	13	CAITPQEAYEQYF	TGTGCCATCACCCCCCAGGAAGCCTACGAGCAGTACTTC
.	.	TRBV27	TRBJ1-1	15	CASSSSGTTNTEAFF	TGTGCCAGCAGTTCCTCCGGGACAACGAACACTGAAGCTTTCTTT
.	many	TRBV3-1	TRBJ2-4	15	CASSQEGTAKNIQYF	TGTGCCAGCAGCCAAGAAGGGACAGCCAAAAACATTCAGTACTTC
.	.	TRBV12-3/TRBV12-4	TRBJ1-3	15	CACSTRRCSGNTIYF	TGTGCCTGCAGTACCCGCAGGTGCTCTGGAAACACCATATATTTT
TRBD2	.	TRBV27	TRBJ2-2	13	CANSLAGRGELFF	TGTGCCAACAGTTTAGCGGGAAGGGGGGAGCTGTTTTTT
TRBD1	few	TRBV18	TRBJ1-1	15	CASLSTGQGYTEAFF	TGTGCCAGCTTATCCACGGGACAGGGCTACACTGAAGCTTTCTTT
TRBD1	.	TRBV19	TRBJ1-4	13	CAATGSTNEKLFF	TGTGCCGCGACAGGGTCAACTAATGAAAAACTGTTTTTT
.	.	TRBV7-2	TRBJ2-7	13	CASSRSKSYEQYF	TGTGCCAGCAGCAGATCAAAATCCTACGAGCAGTACTTC
TRBD2	many	TRBV6-2/TRBV6-3	TRBJ2-7	15	CASRPGLAGLYEQYF	TGTGCCAGCAGACCAGGACTAGCGGGACTCTACGAGCAGTACTTC
.	many	TRBV7-2	TRBJ2-1	17	CASSLTARDAGTNEQFF	TGTGCCAGCAGCTTAACGGCGCGGGATGCCGGAACCAATGAGCAGTTCTTC
.	many	TRBV7-3	TRBJ2-6	12	CASTPLANVLTF	TGTGCCAGCACCCCACTGGCCAACGTCCTGACTTTC
TRBD1	many	TRBV12-3/TRBV12-4	TRBJ1-2	17	CASSLRLGTDRINGYTF	TGTGCCAGCAGTTTAAGACTCGGGACAGACCGAATAAATGGCTACACCTTC
TRBD1	.	TRBV18	TRBJ1-2	15	CASSPPGTGGDGYTF	TGTGCCAGCTCACCCCCCGGGACAGGGGGTGATGGCTACACCTTC
.	.	TRBV6-2/TRBV6-3	TRBJ2-2	17	CASSYSVAALNTGELFF	TGTGCCAGCAGTTACTCGGTTGCGGCCTTGAACACCGGGGAGCTGTTTTTT
.	.	TRBV19	TRBJ1-1	10	CASGDLEAFF	TGTGCCAGTGGGGACTTAGAAGCTTTCTTT
.	many	TRBV14	TRBJ2-1	15	CASSQASGFYNEQFF	TGTGCCAGCAGCCAAGCCAGCGGGTTCTACAATGAGCAGTTCTTC
.	many	TRBV5-1	TRBJ2-3	13	CASSSGGRDTQYF	TGCGCCAGCAGCTCCGGGGGAAGGGATACGCAGTATTTT
.	many	TRBV3-1	TRBJ1-2	14	CASCPQGQPYGYTF	TGTGCCAGCTGCCCCCAGGGACAACCCTATGGCTACACCTTC
.	few	TRBV9	TRBJ1-4	13	CASSADSGEKLFF	TGTGCCAGCAGCGCGGACAGCGGTGAAAAACTGTTTTTT
.	few	TRBV15	TRBJ2-5	15	CATSRAWTEQETQYF	TGTGCCACCAGCAGAGCGTGGACCGAACAAGAGACCCAGTACTTC
.	.	TRBV2	TRBJ1-4	13	CASSLTDNEKLFF	TGTGCCAGCAGTTTGACAGATAATGAAAAACTGTTTTTT
TRBD1	many	TRBV6-5	TRBJ1-2	14	CASSYSGQAAGYTF	TGTGCCAGCAGTTACTCGGGACAGGCCGCTGGCTACACCTTC
TRBD2	.	TRBV4-1	TRBJ2-1	16	CASSQVAGISYNEQFF	TGCGCCAGCAGCCAAGTAGCGGGGATCTCCTACAATGAGCAGTTCTTC
.	many	TRBV12-3/TRBV12-4	TRBJ1-1	15	CASSLAGRTDTEAFF	TGTGCCAGCAGTTTAGCGGGACGCACAGACACTGAAGCTTTCTTT
TRBD2	.	TRBV19	TRBJ2-7	16	CASSNRTSGSWNEQYF	TGTGCCAGTAGTAACAGAACTAGCGGGAGCTGGAACGAGCAGTACTTC
TRBD1	many	TRBV30	TRBJ1-5	14	CAWSDRGLYQPQHF	TGTGCCTGGAGTGACAGGGGGCTATACCAGCCCCAGCATTTT
.	.	TRBV14	TRBJ2-7	12	CAISPGHGEQYF	TGTGCCATCAGCCCTGGACATGGCGAGCAGTACTTC
.	many	TRBV28	TRBJ1-5	17	CASSSTFRVLTEQPQHF	TGTGCCAGCAGTTCCACCTTCAGGGTATTGACGGAACAGCCCCAGCATTTT
.	few	TRBV7-2	TRBJ2-3	14	CASSFDDSTDTQYF	TGTGCCAGCAGCTTTGACGACAGCACAGATACGCAGTATTTT
TRBD2	many	TRBV7-3	TRBJ2-1	15	CASSLEREGLHEQFF	TGTGCCAGCAGCCTCGAGCGGGAGGGCCTCCATGAGCAGTTCTTC
TRBD1	many	TRBV19	TRBJ1-1	14	CASSTTGTGVEAFF	TGTGCCAGTAGTACGACCGGGACAGGGGTTGAAGCTTTCTTT
.	few	TRBV27	TRBJ1-1	13	CASSPRGGTEASF	TGTGCCAGCAGTCCCCGGGGGGGAACTGAAGCTTCCTTT
TRBD1	many	TRBV6-8	TRBJ1-5	17	CASSPQNSGQGSQPQHF	TGTGCCAGCAGTCCTCAGAATTCCGGACAGGGCAGTCAGCCCCAGCATTTT
.	many	TRBV12-3/TRBV12-4	TRBJ1-6	13	CASSFKTDSPLHF	TGTGCCAGCAGTTTTAAAACAGACTCACCCCTCCACTTT
.	many	TRBV6-1	TRBJ1-5	15	CASSEAGGPLQPQHF	TGTGCCAGCAGTGAAGCTGGGGGCCCGTTACAGCCCCAGCATTTT
TRBD2	few	TRBV7-9	TRBJ2-1	16	CASSLGTSGRVDEQFF	TGTGCCAGCAGCTTAGGAACTAGCGGGAGGGTTGATGAGCAGTTCTTC
TRBD2	.	TRBV20-1	TRBJ2-1	11	CSASGRYEQFF	TGCAGCGCTAGCGGGAGGTATGAGCAGTTCTTC